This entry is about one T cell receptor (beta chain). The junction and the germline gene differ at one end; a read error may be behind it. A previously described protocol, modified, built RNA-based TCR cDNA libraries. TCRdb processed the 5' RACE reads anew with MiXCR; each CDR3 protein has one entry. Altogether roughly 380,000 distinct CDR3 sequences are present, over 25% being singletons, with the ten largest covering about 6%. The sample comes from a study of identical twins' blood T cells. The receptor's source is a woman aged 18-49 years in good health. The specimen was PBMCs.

The CDR3 DNA sequence: TGTACCAGCAGCTTGCCTACTAGGTCCGGGGAGCTGTTTTTT. This encodes CTSSLPTRSGELFF. The chain has TRBV5-6 and TRBJ2-2; D is possibly TRBD2 (5 bases). The CDR3 extends over 14 amino acids. Per germline, CDR1 SGHDT and CDR2 YYEEEE.